This entry features one T cell receptor (beta chain) sequence. Its antigen remains unidentified. Unique molecular identifiers were present in the TCR beta cDNA libraries. Roughly 500,000 cDNA molecules were obtained per 1 to 10 million input T cells. Via MiXCR, TCRdb re-called the PCR reads, giving one row per CDR3 protein. The data hold roughly 670,000 distinct CDR3 sequences, with about 60% observed a single time. This sample stems from a study of post-analysis software for immune sequencing data. In the study overall: Clinical courses comprised relapsing-remitting, secondary progressive and progressive-relapsing multiple sclerosis.

Germline-derived CDR1 and CDR2 are ENHRY and SYGVKD. The germline V and J ends were trimmed by 3 bases and 4 bases, with 10 bases remaining between them. CDR3 size: 14 residues. Whole-study findings and limits: Samples made in the same batch grouped tightly together by F measure. Several TRBV segments, TRBV5-6, TRBV5-1 and TRBV20-1 among them, were found more frequent in patients than controls. Controls showed significantly higher normalized Chao1 diversity than did multiple sclerosis patients.

The sequence was obtained from a girl aged 2-10 years with multiple sclerosis. The chain has TRBV10-3 and TRBJ2-1; D may be TRBD1 (5 bases). Sample: blood. Here the CDR3 DNA reads TGTGCCATCAGTGAATCGAACAGGTACAATGAGCAGTTCTTC. It yields the protein CAISESNRYNEQFF.